The clone carrying this T cell receptor (beta chain) is medium-sized by share. These data belong to a study of cytomegalovirus exposure and HLA in healthy donors. The PCR made use of 60 Vbeta and 13 Jbeta primers. Data came from immunoSEQ multiplex PCR; TCRdb stores just in-frame clones and leaves some out. The sample shows nearly 110,000 clones, roughly 73% of them seen only once. Trimming pared 6 bases from V and 0 bases from J, leaving 11 bases between. Germline V gene data show CDR1 as SQVTM and CDR2 as ANQGSEA. The CDR3 runs 13 residues. The genes are TRBV29-1 and TRBJ1-1; tentative D call: TRBD1 (6 bases). The sequence was collected from a man aged 25 to 45 in good health and CMV-seronegative. The sequenced material came from PBMCs. The CDR3 nucleotides read TGCAGCGTGCCCGGGACATTGAACACTGAAGCTTTCTTT. It encodes CSVPGTLNTEAFF.